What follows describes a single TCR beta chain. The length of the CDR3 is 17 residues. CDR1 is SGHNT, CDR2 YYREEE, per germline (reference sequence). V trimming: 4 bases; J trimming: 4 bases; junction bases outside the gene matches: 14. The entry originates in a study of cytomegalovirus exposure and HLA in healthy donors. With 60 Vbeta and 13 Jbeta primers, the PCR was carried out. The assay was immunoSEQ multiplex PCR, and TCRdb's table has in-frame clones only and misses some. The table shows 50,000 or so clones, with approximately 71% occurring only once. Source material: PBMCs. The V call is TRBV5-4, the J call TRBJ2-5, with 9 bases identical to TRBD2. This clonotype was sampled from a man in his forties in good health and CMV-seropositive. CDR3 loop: CASSIGGGGASRETQYF. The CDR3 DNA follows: TGTGCCAGCAGCATCGGGGGCGGGGGGGCCTCTCGAGAGACCCAGTACTTC.